These 4 T cell receptor beta chains came from one sample sequenced in a study of siplizumab effects on memory and regulatory T cells (dated by TCRdb to between 2019 and 2020). The receptor library was made with the immunoSEQ multiplex PCR assay. TCRdb retrieved this table from immuneACCESS and kept in-frame rearrangements only. Not all clones are present; in checked studies, unresolved V genes account for under half, and no reason is known for the remainder. For this sample there are 100,000 or so clones; roughly 92% appear just once. Jointly, the top ten make up around 1.1% of the sample. Source material: CD4+ T cells sorted from blood. The receptors come from a human donor in good health.

In this sample, this clone turned up a few times. Sequence at one end of the junction differs from germline and may be a read error. The V and J genes are TRBV5-3 and TRBJ2-4, with D perhaps matching TRBD2 (6 bases). TRBV5-3 is placed among ORFs of uncertain function. The CDR3 length is 16 residues. The CDR3: CARTLGGEGSGNIQYF. DNA for the CDR3: TGTGCCAGAACCTTGGGCGGGGAAGGTTCCGGAAACATTCAGTACTTC.

Comments on this clone: Relative to the germline gene, one junction end is altered; a read error may explain this. The V call is TRBV5-8, the J call TRBJ1-1; the D gene is possibly TRBD1 (6 bases). The CDR3 consists of 10 residues. Germline assignment: CDR1 SGHTS and CDR2 YDEGEE. The CDR3 DNA sequence: TGTGCCAGCAGCTTTACAGGGACGGTCTTT. It is translated as CASSFTGTVF.

The chain employs TRBV20-1 and TRBJ1-1; no clear D gene. In germline, CDR1 is DFQATT, CDR2 SNEGSKA (reference sequence). There are 11 residues in the CDR3. V lost 0 bases to trimming and J lost 11 bases, with 10 bases between them. The CDR3 region has the DNA TGCAGTGCTAGAGATTCCCGCAGGGCTTTCTTT. This codes for CSARDSRRAFF.

CDR3 nucleotide sequence: TGTGCCAGCAGCGTACAGGGGGGTAGAGCTGAAGCTTTCTTT. Amino acid sequence: CASSVQGGRAEAFF. This chain links TRBV7-9 with TRBJ1-1; 8 bases are a match to TRBD1. The CDR3 covers 14 residues. V was clipped by 5 bases and J by 6 bases; unmatched bases: 8. Germline lookup yields CDR1 SEHNR and CDR2 FQNEAQ (reference sequence). Together with reference TRBV7-9 and TRBJ1-1, the CDR3 gives the full variable domain: DTGVSQNPRHKITKRGQNVTFRCDPISEHNRLYWYRQTLGQGPEFLTYFQNEAQLEKSRLLSDRFSAERPKGSFSTLEIQRTEQGDSAMYLCASSVQGGRAEAFFGQGTRLTVV.